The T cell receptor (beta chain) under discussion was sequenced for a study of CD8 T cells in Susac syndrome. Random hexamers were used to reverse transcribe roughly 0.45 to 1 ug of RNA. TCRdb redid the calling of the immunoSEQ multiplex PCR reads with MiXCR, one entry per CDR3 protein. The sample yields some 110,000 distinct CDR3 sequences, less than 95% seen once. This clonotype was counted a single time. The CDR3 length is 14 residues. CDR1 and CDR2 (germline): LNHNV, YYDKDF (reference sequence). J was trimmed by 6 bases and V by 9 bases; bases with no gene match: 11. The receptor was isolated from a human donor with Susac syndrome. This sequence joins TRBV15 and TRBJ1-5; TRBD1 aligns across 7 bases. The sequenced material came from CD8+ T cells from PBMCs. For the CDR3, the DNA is TGTGCCACGGGGAACAGGGGCCACGGTCAGCCCCAGCATTTT. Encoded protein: CATGNRGHGQPQHF.